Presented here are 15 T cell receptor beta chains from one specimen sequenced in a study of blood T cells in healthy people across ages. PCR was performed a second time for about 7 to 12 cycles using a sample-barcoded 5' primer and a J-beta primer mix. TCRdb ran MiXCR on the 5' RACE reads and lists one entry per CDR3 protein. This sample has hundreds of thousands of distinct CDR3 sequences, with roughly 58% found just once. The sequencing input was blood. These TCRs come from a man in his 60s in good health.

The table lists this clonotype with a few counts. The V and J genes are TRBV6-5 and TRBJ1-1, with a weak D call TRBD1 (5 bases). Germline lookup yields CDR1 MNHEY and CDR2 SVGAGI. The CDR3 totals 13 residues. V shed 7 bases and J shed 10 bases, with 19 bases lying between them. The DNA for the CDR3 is TGTGCCAGCACCCCCCGGGGCTTGAGGGGAGCTTTCTTT. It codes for CASTPRGLRGAFF.

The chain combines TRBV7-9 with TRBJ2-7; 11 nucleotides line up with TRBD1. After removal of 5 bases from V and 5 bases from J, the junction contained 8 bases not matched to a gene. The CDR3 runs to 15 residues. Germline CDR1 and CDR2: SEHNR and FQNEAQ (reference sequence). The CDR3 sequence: CASSPGQGAYHEQYF. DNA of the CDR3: TGTGCCAGCAGCCCCGGACAGGGGGCTTATCACGAGCAGTACTTC.

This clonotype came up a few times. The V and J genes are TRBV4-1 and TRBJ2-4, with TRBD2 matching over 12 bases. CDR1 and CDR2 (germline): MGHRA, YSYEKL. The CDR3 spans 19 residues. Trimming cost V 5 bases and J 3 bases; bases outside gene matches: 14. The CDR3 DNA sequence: TGCGCCAGCAGCTCACGACTAGCGGGGGATCAGGTTGGCAAAAACATTCAGTACTTC. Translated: CASSSRLAGDQVGKNIQYF.

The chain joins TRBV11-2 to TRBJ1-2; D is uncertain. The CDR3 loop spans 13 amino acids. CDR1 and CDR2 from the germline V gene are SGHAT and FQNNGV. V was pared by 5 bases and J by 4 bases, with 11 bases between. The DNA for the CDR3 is TGTGCCAGCAGCCCAGCCCCGACCTATGGCTACACCTTC. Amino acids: CASSPAPTYGYTF.

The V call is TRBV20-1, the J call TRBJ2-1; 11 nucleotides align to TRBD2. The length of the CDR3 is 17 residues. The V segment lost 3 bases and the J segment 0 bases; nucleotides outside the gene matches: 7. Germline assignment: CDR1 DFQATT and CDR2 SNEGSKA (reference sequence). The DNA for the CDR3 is TGCAGTGCTAGTCCTAGCGGGGGGCCTCTCTCCTACAATGAGCAGTTCTTC. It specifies CSASPSGGPLSYNEQFF.

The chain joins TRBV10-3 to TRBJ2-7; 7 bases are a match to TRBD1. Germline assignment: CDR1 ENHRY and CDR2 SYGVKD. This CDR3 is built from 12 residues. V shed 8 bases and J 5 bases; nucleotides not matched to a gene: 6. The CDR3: CAIGDRAHEQYF. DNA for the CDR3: TGTGCCATCGGCGACAGGGCCCACGAGCAGTACTTC.

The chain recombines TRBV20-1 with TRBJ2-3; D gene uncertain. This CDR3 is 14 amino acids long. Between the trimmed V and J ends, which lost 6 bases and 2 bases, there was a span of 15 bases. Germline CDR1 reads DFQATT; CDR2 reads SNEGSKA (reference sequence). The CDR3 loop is CSAYQARNTDTQYF. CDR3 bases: TGCAGTGCCTACCAGGCTAGAAACACAGATACGCAGTATTTT.

CDR3 protein: CASSYSNRVWEQYF. The CDR3 DNA reads as TGTGCCAGCAGTTACTCCAACAGGGTCTGGGAGCAGTACTTC. The gene calls are TRBV6-2 or TRBV6-3 and TRBJ2-4; D might be TRBD1 (6 bases). This CDR3 spans 14 amino acids. Germline V gene lookup returns CDR1 MNHEY and CDR2 SVGEGT. Trimming stripped 0 bases from V and 13 bases from J, with 16 bases between.

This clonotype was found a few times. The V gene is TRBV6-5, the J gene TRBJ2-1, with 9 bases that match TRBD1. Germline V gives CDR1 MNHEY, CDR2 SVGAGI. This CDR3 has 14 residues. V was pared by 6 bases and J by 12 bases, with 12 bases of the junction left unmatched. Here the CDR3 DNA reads TGTGCCAGCAGCCCGCACGCTACAGGGGGCAGGCAGTTCTTC. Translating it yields CASSPHATGGRQFF.

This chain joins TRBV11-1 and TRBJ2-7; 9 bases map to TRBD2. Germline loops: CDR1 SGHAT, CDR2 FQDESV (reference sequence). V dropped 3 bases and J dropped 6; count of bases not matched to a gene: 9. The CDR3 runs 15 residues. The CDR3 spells CASSFGGAGGVEQYF. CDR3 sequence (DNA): TGTGCCAGCAGCTTCGGGGGAGCGGGGGGTGTCGAGCAGTACTTC.

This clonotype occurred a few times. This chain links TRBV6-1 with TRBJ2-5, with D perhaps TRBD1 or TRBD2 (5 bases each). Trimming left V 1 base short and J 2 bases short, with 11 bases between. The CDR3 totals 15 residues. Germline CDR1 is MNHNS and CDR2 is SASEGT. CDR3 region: CASSEDGARQETQYF. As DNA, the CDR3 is TGTGCCAGCAGTGAAGACGGGGCTCGGCAAGAGACCCAGTACTTC.

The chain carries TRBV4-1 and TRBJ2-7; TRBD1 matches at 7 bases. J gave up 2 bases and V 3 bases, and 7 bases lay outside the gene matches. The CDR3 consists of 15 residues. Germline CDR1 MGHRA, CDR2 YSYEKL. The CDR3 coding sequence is TGCGCCAGCAGCCATGGCCTGCAGGGGGCCTACGAGCAGTACTTC. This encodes CASSHGLQGAYEQYF.

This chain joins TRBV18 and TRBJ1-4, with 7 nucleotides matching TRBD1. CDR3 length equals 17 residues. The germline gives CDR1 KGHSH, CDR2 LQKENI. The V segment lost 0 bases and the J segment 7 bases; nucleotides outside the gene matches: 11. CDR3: CASSPPNWAGQSEKLFF. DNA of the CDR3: TGTGCCAGCTCACCACCGAATTGGGCGGGACAGAGTGAAAAACTGTTTTTT.

This CDR3 is CASSLEQGFGTEAFF. The CDR3 coding sequence is TGCGCCAGCAGCTTGGAACAGGGATTCGGCACTGAAGCTTTCTTT. The rearrangement links TRBV5-1 to TRBJ1-1, with TRBD1 as a possible D gene (6 bases). The V end lost 0 bases, the J end lost 4 bases, and 13 bases lay between the germline ends. This CDR3 has 15 residues. Germline V lookup: CDR1 SGHRS, CDR2 YFSETQ. Filled out from reference TRBV5-1 and TRBJ1-1, the complete variable domain reads KAGVTQTPRYLIKTRGQQVTLSCSPISGHRSVSWYQQTPGQGLQFLFEYFSETQRNKGNFPGRFSGRQFSNSRSEMNVSTLELGDSALYLCASSLEQGFGTEAFFGQGTRLTVV.

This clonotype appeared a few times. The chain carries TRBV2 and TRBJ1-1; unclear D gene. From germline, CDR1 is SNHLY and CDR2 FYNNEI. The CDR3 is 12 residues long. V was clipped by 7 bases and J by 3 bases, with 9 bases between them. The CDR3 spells CASKEVDTEAFF. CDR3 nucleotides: TGTGCCAGCAAGGAGGTTGACACTGAAGCTTTCTTT.